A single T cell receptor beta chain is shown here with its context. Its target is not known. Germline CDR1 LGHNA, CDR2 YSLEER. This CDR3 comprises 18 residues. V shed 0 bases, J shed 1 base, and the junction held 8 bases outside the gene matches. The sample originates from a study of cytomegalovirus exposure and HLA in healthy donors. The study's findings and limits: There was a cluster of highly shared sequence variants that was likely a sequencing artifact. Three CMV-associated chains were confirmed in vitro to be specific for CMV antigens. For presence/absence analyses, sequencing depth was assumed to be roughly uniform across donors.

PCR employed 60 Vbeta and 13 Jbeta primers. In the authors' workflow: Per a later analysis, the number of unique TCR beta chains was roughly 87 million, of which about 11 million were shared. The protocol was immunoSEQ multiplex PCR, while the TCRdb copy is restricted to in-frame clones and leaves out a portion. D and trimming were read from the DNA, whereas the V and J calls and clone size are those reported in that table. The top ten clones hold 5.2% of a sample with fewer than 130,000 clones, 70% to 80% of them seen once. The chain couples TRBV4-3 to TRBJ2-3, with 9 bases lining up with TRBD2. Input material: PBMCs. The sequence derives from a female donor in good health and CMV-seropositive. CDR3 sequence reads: CASSQDFAGGDRTDTQYF. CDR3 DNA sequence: TGCGCCAGCAGCCAAGATTTCGCGGGGGGGGACCGCACAGATACGCAGTATTTT.